A selection of T cell receptor beta chains follows, all from one sample in a study of OX40 agonist ivuxolimab in advanced cancers. Using immunoSEQ multiplex PCR, the repertoire was profiled, and TCRdb retains in-frame clones only, with some absent. This sample has tens of thousands of clones; 91% occur once, and the top ten carry roughly 14%. The material was CD4+ or CD8+ T cells sorted from blood, obtained in a trial of the OX40 agonist ivuxolimab. Every receptor here comes from an adult with an advanced solid tumor such as melanoma, head and neck, liver or kidney cancer. Both conserved end residues are part of each CDR3. D genes are given only for firm matches.

TRBJ2-3	TRBV27	.	CASSLTVTDTQYF
TRBJ2-7	TRBV27	TRBD2	CASSPLAGGYEQYF
TRBJ1-2	TRBV4-1	.	CASSQGVGILVYGYTF
TRBJ2-1	TRBV1	.	CTSSQVPGGPYNEQFF
TRBJ1-1	TRBV4-2	.	CASSPGVNTEAFF
TRBJ1-5	TRBV4-3	.	CASSQDQSLQPQHF
TRBJ1-5	TRBV7-8	.	CASSYSNQPQHF
TRBJ2-1	TRBV19	.	CASSIKLSHEQFF
TRBJ1-4	TRBV6-5	.	CASSYEEGGIEKLFF
TRBJ2-5	TRBV11-2	TRBD2	CASSFLAGGRLETQYF
TRBJ2-7	TRBV7-2	.	CASSFIGGEQYF
TRBJ2-1	TRBV4-2	.	CASSQGTANEQFF
TRBJ2-1	TRBV27	.	CASTWDAGHSYNEQFF
TRBJ1-5	TRBV29-1	.	CSVATDIDSNQPQHF
TRBJ1-2	TRBV7-9	.	CASSSSGATELRYGYTF
TRBJ2-7	TRBV27	.	CASSSLGLEQYF
TRBJ2-1	TRBV2	.	CASSIWGSGAEQFF
TRBJ1-1	TRBV18	.	CASTGGRGSNTEAFF
TRBJ2-1	TRBV11-2	TRBD1	CASSLVGTGTYNEQFF
TRBJ2-3	TRBV7-2	TRBD2	CASTVTSGRGDTQYF
TRBJ1-2	TRBV5-6	.	CASSLRVPGGYTF
TRBJ2-5	TRBV29-1	.	CSAQPSGWDQETQYF
TRBJ2-1	TRBV28	.	CASSPSEEQSYNEQFF
TRBJ1-2	TRBV9	.	CASSGSGEGNYGYTF
TRBJ2-1	TRBV30	TRBD2	CAWSWSTSEQQFF
TRBJ2-1	TRBV13	.	CASSWRGKAYNEQFF
TRBJ2-7	TRBV18	.	CASSGESYEQYF
TRBJ2-3	TRBV15	TRBD2	CATSHSGRAADTQYF
TRBJ2-3	TRBV19	TRBD2	CASSIQLLAGGPLDTQYF
TRBJ2-1	TRBV6-1	.	CASSGDSDYNEQFF
TRBJ2-3	TRBV7-8	.	CASSATLARGSTDTQYF
TRBJ2-1	TRBV18	TRBD2	CASSRLAGLYNEQFF
TRBJ2-1	TRBV9	TRBD2	CASSVAGRTSFYNEQFF
TRBJ2-5	TRBV19	.	CASNDRTQETQYF
TRBJ2-7	TRBV7-9	TRBD2	CASSPSGRTSYEQYF
TRBJ1-1	TRBV5-4	.	CASSKRDGRNTEAFF
TRBJ2-2	TRBV11-3	.	CASSFYAGELFF